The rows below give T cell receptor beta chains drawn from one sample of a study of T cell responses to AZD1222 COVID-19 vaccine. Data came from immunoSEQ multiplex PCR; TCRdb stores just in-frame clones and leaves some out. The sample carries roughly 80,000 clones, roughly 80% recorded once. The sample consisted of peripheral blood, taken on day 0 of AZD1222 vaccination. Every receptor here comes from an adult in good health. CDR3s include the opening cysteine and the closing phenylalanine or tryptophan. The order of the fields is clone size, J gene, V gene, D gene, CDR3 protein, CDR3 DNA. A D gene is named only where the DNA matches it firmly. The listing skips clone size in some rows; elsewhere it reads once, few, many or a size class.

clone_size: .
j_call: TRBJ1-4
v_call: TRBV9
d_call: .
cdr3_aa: CASSVGGINEKLFF
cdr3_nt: TGTGCCAGCAGCGTCGGGGGGATTAATGAAAAACTGTTTTTT

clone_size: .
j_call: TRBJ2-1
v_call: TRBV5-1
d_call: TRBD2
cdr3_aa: CASSLEGTSGNNEQFF
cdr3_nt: TGCGCCAGCAGCTTGGAGGGGACTAGCGGTAACAATGAGCAGTTCTTC

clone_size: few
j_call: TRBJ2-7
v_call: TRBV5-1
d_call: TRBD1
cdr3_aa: CASSLVDRGEQYF
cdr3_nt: TGCGCCAGCAGCTTGGTTGACAGGGGCGAGCAGTACTTC

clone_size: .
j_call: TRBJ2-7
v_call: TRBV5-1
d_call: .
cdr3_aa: CASSVQPSYEQYF
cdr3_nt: TGCGCCAGCAGTGTACAGCCCTCCTACGAGCAGTACTTC

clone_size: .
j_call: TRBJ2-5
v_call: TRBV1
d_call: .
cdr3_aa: CTSSQERRQETQYF
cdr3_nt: TGCACCAGCAGCCAGGAACGGCGGCAAGAGACCCAGTACTTC

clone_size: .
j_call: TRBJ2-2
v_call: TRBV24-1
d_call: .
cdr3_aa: CATSDSTGSATGELFF
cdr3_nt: TGTGCCACCAGTGATTCTACAGGGTCGGCCACCGGGGAGCTGTTTTTT

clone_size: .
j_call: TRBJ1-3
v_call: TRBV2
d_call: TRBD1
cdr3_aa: CASSGGTGGRNTIYF
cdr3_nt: TGTGCCAGCAGCGGGGGGACAGGGGGTCGAAACACCATATATTTT

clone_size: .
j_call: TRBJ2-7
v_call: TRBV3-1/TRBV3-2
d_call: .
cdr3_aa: CASSQGLAGEQYF
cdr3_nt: TGTGCCAGCAGCCAGGGGCTAGCTGGAGAGCAGTACTTC

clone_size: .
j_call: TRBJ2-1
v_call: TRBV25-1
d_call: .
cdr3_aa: CASSGQRNSYNEQFF
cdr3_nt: TGTGCCAGCAGTGGTCAGAGAAACTCCTACAATGAGCAGTTCTTC

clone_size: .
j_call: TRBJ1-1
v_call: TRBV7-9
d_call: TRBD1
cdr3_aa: CASKAQPGGEAFF
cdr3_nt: TGTGCCAGCAAGGCGCAACCAGGGGGTGAAGCTTTCTTT

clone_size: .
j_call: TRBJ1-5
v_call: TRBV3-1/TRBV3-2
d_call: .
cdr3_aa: CASSQEWRGRNQPQHF
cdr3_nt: TGTGCCAGCAGCCAAGAATGGAGGGGCCGCAATCAGCCCCAGCATTTT

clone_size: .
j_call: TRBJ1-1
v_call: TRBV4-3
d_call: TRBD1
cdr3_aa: CASSQDGAGGTDTEAFF
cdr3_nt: TGCGCCAGCAGCCAAGATGGAGCAGGGGGCACAGACACTGAAGCTTTCTTT

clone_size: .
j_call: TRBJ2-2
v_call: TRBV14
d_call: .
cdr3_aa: CASRRAGNTGELFF
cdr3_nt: TGTGCCAGCCGCAGGGCGGGAAACACCGGGGAGCTGTTTTTT

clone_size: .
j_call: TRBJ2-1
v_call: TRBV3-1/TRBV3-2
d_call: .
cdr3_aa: CASSLRDRIAYNEQFF
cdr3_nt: TGTGCCAGCAGCCTCCGAGATAGGATCGCCTACAATGAGCAGTTCTTC

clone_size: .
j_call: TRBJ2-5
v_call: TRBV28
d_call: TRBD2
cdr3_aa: CASSFTGTRMETQYF
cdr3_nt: TGTGCCAGCAGTTTTACCGGGACTAGGATGGAGACCCAGTACTTC

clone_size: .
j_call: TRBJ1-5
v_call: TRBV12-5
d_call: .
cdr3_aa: CASGVNQPQHF
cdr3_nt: TGTGCTAGTGGGGTTAATCAGCCCCAGCATTTT

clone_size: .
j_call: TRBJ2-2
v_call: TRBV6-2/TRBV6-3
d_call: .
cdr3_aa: CASSYNRGAGIGGELFF
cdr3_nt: TGTGCCAGCAGTTACAATCGGGGCGCGGGGATTGGCGGGGAGCTGTTTTTT

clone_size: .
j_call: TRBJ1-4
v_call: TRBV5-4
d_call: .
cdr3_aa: CASSPGGSPEKLFF
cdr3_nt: TGTGCCAGCAGCCCGGGGGGGAGTCCTGAAAAACTGTTTTTT

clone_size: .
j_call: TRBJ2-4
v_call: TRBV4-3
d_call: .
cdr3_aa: CASSQVWIAKNIQYF
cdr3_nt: TGCGCCAGCAGCCAAGTTTGGATAGCCAAAAACATTCAGTACTTC

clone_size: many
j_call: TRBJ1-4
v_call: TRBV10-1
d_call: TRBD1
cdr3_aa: CPPSRDRGRWELFF
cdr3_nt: TGCCCACCCAGTCGGGACAGGGGAAGGTGGGAACTGTTTTTT

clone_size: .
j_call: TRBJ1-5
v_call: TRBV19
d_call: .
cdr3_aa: CASSIGTLDQPQHF
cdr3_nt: TGTGCCAGTAGTATCGGGACTTTAGATCAGCCCCAGCATTTT

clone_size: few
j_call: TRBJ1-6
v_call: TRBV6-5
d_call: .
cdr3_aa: CASNRPDSPLHF
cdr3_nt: TGTGCCAGCAACAGGCCCGACTCACCCCTCCACTTT

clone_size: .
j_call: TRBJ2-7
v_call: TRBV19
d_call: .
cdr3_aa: CASSPGQFDEQYF
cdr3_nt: TGTGCCAGTAGTCCCGGACAGTTCGACGAGCAGTACTTC

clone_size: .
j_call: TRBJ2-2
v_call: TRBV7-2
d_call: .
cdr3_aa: CASSVDGDTGELFF
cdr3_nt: TGTGCCAGCAGCGTCGACGGGGACACCGGGGAGCTGTTTTTT

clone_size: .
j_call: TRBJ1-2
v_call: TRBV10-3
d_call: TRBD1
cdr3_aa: CAISDSGTGGVYGYTF
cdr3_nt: TGTGCCATCAGTGATTCCGGGACAGGGGGCGTCTATGGCTACACCTTC

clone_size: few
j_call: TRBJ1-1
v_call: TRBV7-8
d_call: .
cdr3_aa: CASGPGGHEGTEAFF
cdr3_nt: TGTGCCAGTGGGCCGGGGGGACATGAGGGGACTGAAGCTTTCTTT

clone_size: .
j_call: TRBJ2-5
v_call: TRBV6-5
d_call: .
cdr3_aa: CASSYRGVEGETQYF
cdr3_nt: TGTGCCAGCAGTTACAGGGGAGTGGAAGGAGAGACCCAGTACTTC

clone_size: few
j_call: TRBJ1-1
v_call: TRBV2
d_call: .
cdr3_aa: CASSGRVNTEAFF
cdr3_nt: TGTGCCAGCAGTGGGAGGGTGAACACTGAAGCTTTCTTT

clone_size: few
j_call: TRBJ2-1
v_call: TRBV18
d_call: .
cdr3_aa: CASSPRPGETYNEQFF
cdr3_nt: TGTGCCAGCTCACCACGTCCAGGGGAGACCTACAATGAGCAGTTCTTC

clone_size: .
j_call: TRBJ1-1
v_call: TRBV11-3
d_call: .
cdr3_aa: CASSLGRGSAFF
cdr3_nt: TGTGCCAGCAGCTTAGGACGAGGGTCGGCTTTCTTT

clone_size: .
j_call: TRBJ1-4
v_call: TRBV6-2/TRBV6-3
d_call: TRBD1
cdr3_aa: CASSSGQGSEKLFF
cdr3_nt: TGTGCCAGCAGTTCGGGACAGGGAAGTGAAAAACTGTTTTTT

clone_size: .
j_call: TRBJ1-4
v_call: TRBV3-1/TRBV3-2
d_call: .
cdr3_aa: CASSQGGSGGKLFF
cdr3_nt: TGTGCCAGCAGCCAAGGGGGGAGCGGCGGAAAACTGTTTTTT

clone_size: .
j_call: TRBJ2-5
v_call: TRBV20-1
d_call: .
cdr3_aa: CSASPGETQYF
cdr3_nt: TGCAGTGCCAGCCCCGGAGAGACCCAGTACTTC

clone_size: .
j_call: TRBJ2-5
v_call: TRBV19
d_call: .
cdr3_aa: CASSISAAETQYF
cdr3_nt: TGTGCCAGCTCAATCTCCGCCGCAGAGACCCAGTACTTC

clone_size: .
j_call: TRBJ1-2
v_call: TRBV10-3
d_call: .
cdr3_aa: CAISAGNAEDGYTF
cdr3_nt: TGTGCCATCAGCGCAGGAAATGCGGAGGATGGCTACACCTTC

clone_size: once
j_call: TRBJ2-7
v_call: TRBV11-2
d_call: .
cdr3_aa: CASSLSAPKGEQYF
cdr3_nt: TGTGCCAGCAGCTTAAGCGCTCCCAAGGGCGAGCAGTACTTC

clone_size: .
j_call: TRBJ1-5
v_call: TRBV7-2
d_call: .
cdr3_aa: CASSSLPQEPQHF
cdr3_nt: TGTGCCAGCAGCTCCCTCCCACAGGAGCCCCAGCATTTT

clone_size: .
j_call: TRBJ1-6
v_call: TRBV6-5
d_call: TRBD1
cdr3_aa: CASSTRQGNNSPLHF
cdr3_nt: TGTGCCAGCAGTACCCGACAGGGTAATAATTCACCCCTCCACTTT

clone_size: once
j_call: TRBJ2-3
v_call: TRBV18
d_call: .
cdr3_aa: CASSRAGLFGTDTQYF
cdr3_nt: TGTGCCAGCTCACGCGCCGGACTTTTTGGCACAGATACGCAGTATTTT

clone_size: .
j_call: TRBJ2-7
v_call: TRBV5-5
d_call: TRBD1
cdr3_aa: CASSYRDSVRYEQYF
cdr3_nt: TGTGCCAGCAGCTACCGGGACAGCGTTAGGTACGAGCAGTACTTC

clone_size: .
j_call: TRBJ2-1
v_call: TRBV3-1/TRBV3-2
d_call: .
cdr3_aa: CASSQDPCDRGRPGTGQFF
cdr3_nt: TGTGCCAGCAGCCAAGACCCCTGCGATCGCGGCAGACCGGGGACTGGGCAGTTCTTC

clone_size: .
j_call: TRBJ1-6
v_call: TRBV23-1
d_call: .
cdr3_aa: CASSHPWKGSSYNSPLHF
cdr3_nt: TGCGCCAGCAGTCACCCGTGGAAAGGGAGCTCCTATAATTCACCCCTCCACTTT

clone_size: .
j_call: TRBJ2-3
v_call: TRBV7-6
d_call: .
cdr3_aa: CASSLVSDRTDTQYF
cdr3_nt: TGTGCCAGCAGCTTAGTATCGGATCGCACAGATACGCAGTATTTT

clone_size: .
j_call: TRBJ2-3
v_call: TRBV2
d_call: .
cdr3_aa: CASTPSARTDTQYF
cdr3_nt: TGTGCCAGCACCCCTAGCGCGCGCACAGATACGCAGTATTTT

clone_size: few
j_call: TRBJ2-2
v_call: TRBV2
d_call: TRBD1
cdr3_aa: CASKGQGALSGELFF
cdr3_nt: TGTGCCAGCAAAGGACAGGGGGCTCTTTCCGGGGAGCTGTTTTTT

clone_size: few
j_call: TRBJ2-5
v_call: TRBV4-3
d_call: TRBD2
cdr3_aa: CASSQAYLAGGSRETQYF
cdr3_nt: TGCGCCAGCAGCCAAGCCTACCTAGCGGGGGGGAGTCGAGAGACCCAGTACTTC

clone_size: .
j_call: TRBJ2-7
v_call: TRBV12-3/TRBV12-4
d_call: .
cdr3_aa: CASSRLAYEQYF
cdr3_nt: TGTGCCAGCAGTCGACTAGCCTACGAGCAGTACTTC

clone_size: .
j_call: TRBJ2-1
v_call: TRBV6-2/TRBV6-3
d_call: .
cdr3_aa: CASSFAGSSYNEQFF
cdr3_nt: TGTGCCAGCAGTTTTGCGGGGAGCTCCTACAATGAGCAGTTCTTC

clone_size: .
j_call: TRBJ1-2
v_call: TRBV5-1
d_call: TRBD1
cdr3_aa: CASSVGQGNSGYTF
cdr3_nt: TGCGCCAGCAGCGTGGGACAGGGGAATTCTGGCTACACCTTC

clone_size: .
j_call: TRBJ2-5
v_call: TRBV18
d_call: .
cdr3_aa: CASSPGRGQSYQETQYF
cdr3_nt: TGTGCCAGCTCACCCGGACGAGGGCAGAGCTACCAAGAGACCCAGTACTTC

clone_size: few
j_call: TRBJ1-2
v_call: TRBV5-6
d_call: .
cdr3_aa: CASSRREGYTF
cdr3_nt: TGTGCCAGCAGCCGCAGGGAAGGCTACACCTTC

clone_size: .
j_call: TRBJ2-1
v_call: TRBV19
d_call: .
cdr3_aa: CATRRGGSSNEQFF
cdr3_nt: TGTGCCACCCGAAGGGGCGGATCTAGCAATGAGCAGTTCTTC

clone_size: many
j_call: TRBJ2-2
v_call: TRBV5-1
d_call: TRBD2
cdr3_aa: CASSFETSDTGELFF
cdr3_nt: TGCGCCAGCAGCTTTGAGACTAGCGACACCGGGGAGCTGTTTTTT

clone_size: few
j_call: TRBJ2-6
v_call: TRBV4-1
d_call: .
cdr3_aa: CASSQEKGTGANVLTF
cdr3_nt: TGCGCCAGCAGCCAAGAAAAAGGTACTGGGGCCAACGTCCTGACTTTC

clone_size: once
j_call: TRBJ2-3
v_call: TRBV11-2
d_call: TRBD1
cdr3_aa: CASSSLQGVGVNTQYF
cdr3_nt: TGTGCCAGCAGCTCTCTACAGGGGGTCGGGGTGAATACGCAGTATTTT

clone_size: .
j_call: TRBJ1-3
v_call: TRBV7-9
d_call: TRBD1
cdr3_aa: CASSSGGGRRTSGNTIYF
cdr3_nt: TGTGCCAGCAGCTCAGGGGGGGGGCGCCGCACCTCTGGAAACACCATATATTTT

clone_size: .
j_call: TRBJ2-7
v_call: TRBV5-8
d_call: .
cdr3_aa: CASSFSGRNPYEQYF
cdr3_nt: TGTGCCAGCAGCTTCTCAGGGCGAAACCCCTACGAGCAGTACTTC

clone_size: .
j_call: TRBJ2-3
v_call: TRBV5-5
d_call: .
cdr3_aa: CASSLEPRGGTDTQYF
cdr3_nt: TGTGCCAGCAGCTTGGAACCTCGCGGGGGCACAGATACGCAGTATTTT

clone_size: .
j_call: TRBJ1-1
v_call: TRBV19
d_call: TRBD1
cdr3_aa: CASKSRTGANTEAFF
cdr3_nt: TGTGCCAGTAAATCGAGGACAGGGGCTAACACTGAAGCTTTCTTT

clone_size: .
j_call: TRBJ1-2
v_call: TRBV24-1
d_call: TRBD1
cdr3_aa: CATRRQGAGYGYTF
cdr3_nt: TGTGCCACCAGGAGACAGGGGGCGGGCTATGGCTACACCTTC